These T cell receptor beta chains were read from a single sample in a study of a mutant IDH1 vaccine in newly diagnosed glioma. Data came from immunoSEQ multiplex PCR; TCRdb stores just in-frame clones and leaves some out. The sample consists of 85,000 to 100,000 clones, roughly 90% of them appearing once. The sample was PBMCs, taken from a glioma patient treated with radiotherapy, temozolomide or both. The receptors originated from a woman in her forties or fifties with glioma. CDR3s include the opening cysteine and the closing phenylalanine or tryptophan. Each record gives: CDR3 DNA, CDR3 protein, V gene, D gene, clone size, J gene. D genes are given only for firm matches. Not all rows give a size; the values are once, few, many and, for expanded clones, a class.

TGTGCCAGCAGCCAAATTATGACTAGCGGGAGTTTCAGCGGGGAGCTGTTTTTT CASSQIMTSGSFSGELFF TRBV4-2 TRBD2 NA TRBJ2-2
TGTGCCAGCAGCAAAACAGGGGGCGGCCGAGCTTTCTTT CASSKTGGGRAFF TRBV5-6 TRBD1 NA TRBJ1-1
TGCGCCAGCAGCCAGGGAATATCAGGGGTCCAGCCCCAGCATTTT CASSQGISGVQPQHF TRBV4-1 NA NA TRBJ1-5
TGTGCCAGCAGTTTAGGTAGCGGGAGGGCCTACGAGCAGTACTTC CASSLGSGRAYEQYF TRBV28 TRBD2 NA TRBJ2-7
TGCGCCAGCAGCACGGGGGGACTAGCCAATTACAATGAGCAGTTCTTC CASSTGGLANYNEQFF TRBV5-1 TRBD2 NA TRBJ2-1
TGTGCCAGCAGACTAACAAGCCCCTACGAGCAGTACTTC CASRLTSPYEQYF TRBV6-7 NA NA TRBJ2-7
TGCAGCGTTGAGGGGACTAGGTCCTACGAGCAGTACTTC CSVEGTRSYEQYF TRBV29-1 TRBD2 NA TRBJ2-7
TGTGCCAGCAGCCCCCCGGTGACCTACGAGCAGTACTTC CASSPPVTYEQYF TRBV7-2 NA NA TRBJ2-7
TGTGCCATCATCGGGGGGATCTCTGGAAACACCATATATTTT CAIIGGISGNTIYF TRBV10-3 NA NA TRBJ1-3
TGCGCCAGCAGCGTCGACACTAGCTCCTACAATGAGCAGTTCTTC CASSVDTSSYNEQFF TRBV5-1 NA NA TRBJ2-1
TGTGCCAGCAGACCCCGGCAGGGATTCAATCAGCCCCAGCATTTT CASRPRQGFNQPQHF TRBV28 NA few TRBJ1-5
TGTGCCAGCAGTGAAGTGGGGACAGGGACCTACGAGCAGTACTTC CASSEVGTGTYEQYF TRBV6-1 TRBD1 NA TRBJ2-7
TGTGCCATCAGTGAGCCGGGACTAGCGGCGGTCGCGAATACGCAGTATTTT CAISEPGLAAVANTQYF TRBV10-3 TRBD2 NA TRBJ2-3
TGTGCCAGCAGCTTAGGGGCAGGACTTAATTCACCCCTCCACTTT CASSLGAGLNSPLHF TRBV7-2 NA NA TRBJ1-6
TGTGCCAGCAGTTTACAGACGGGATTTGCTTACAATGAGCAGTTCTTC CASSLQTGFAYNEQFF TRBV28 NA NA TRBJ2-1
TGTGCCAGCAGTGAAGCGCTGCGCGGGGAGCTGTTTTTT CASSEALRGELFF TRBV2 NA NA TRBJ2-2
TGTGCCAGCAGTGCAAGCCGATTGAACACTGAAGCTTTCTTT CASSASRLNTEAFF TRBV6-5 NA NA TRBJ1-1
TGTGCCAGCAGCGCAGAGACTAGCGGGAGATACGAGCAGTACTTC CASSAETSGRYEQYF TRBV9 TRBD2 NA TRBJ2-7
TGTGCCAGCAGCTTGGGAATGGAGACCTACGAGCAGTACTTC CASSLGMETYEQYF TRBV5-6 NA NA TRBJ2-7
TGTGCCAGTGGTCAGGGTCAGCCCCAGCATTTT CASGQGQPQHF TRBV6-5 NA few TRBJ1-5
TGTGCCAGCAGTTTAGAGGGGAAGGCGGTCTATGGCTACACCTTC CASSLEGKAVYGYTF TRBV27 NA NA TRBJ1-2
TGTGCCAGCAGTGTCAGACCAGGCCGGGCGGATACGCAGTATTTT CASSVRPGRADTQYF TRBV27 NA NA TRBJ2-3
TGTGCCAGCAGCCAAGAGCTGACTAGCGCTTTCTACGAGCAGTACTTC CASSQELTSAFYEQYF TRBV4-2 TRBD2 NA TRBJ2-7
TGTGCCAGCAGTCTTGGGGGGTCCGGCTACACCTTC CASSLGGSGYTF TRBV28 NA NA TRBJ1-2
TGTGCCATCAGCCCCGGGACTAGCTACAATGAGCAGTTCTTC CAISPGTSYNEQFF TRBV10-3 TRBD2 NA TRBJ2-1
TGTGCCAGCAGCTTAGGTCCGGGGCAGCAAGAGACCCAGTACTTC CASSLGPGQQETQYF TRBV7-9 NA NA TRBJ2-5
TGTGCCAGCAGTGAACACGACGGAAACACCGGGGAGCTGTTTTTT CASSEHDGNTGELFF TRBV6-1 NA NA TRBJ2-2
TGTGCCAGCAGCAAAGGTGAAGAGGGAGCGCATGTGTGCTACACCTTC CASSKGEEGAHVCYTF TRBV21-1 NA once TRBJ1-2
TGTGCCAGCAGCTTTTCGAGCAATGAGCAGTTCTTC CASSFSSNEQFF TRBV7-8 NA NA TRBJ2-1
TGTGCCAGCAGTTTACCTTCAGGGGCGGTCTACGAGCAGTACTTC CASSLPSGAVYEQYF TRBV28 NA NA TRBJ2-7
TGCGCCAGCAGCTTGGCGCGGACTAGCGGGGATGAGCAGTTCTTC CASSLARTSGDEQFF TRBV5-1 TRBD2 NA TRBJ2-1
TGTGCCAGCAGCTACAGGGTTAATCAGCCCCAGCATTTT CASSYRVNQPQHF TRBV5-6 NA NA TRBJ1-5
TGTGCCTGGAGACGAACCGGGGAGCTGTTTTTT CAWRRTGELFF TRBV30 NA NA TRBJ2-2
TGTGCCAGCAGCTTAAACGGGAGGGCCGTATATGAGCAGTTCTTC CASSLNGRAVYEQFF TRBV7-6 TRBD2 NA TRBJ2-1
TGCGCCAGCAGTGAGTATTCCGACAGGAGTATTCAGTACTTC CASSEYSDRSIQYF TRBV10-2 NA NA TRBJ2-4
TGCAGCGCTGACAGATCGTCGGCTGATGAAGCTTTCTTT CSADRSSADEAFF TRBV29-1 NA NA TRBJ1-1
TGTGCCAGCAGCACGGGGGACAGGGTTAATGAAAAACTGTTTTTT CASSTGDRVNEKLFF TRBV5-5 TRBD1 NA TRBJ1-4
TGTGCCAGCAGTTTCGGACTAGCGGGAGCCACCGGGGAGCTGTTTTTT CASSFGLAGATGELFF TRBV28 TRBD2 NA TRBJ2-2
TGTGCCATCAGTGAGTCTGTGGGACGTAGCTCTGGAAACACCATATATTTT CAISESVGRSSGNTIYF TRBV10-3 NA NA TRBJ1-3
TGTGCCAGCAGTTATGAGCCCGGACAGGGCTACGAGCAGTACTTC CASSYEPGQGYEQYF TRBV2 TRBD1 NA TRBJ2-7
TGTGCCAGCAGCTTGGTACCCCTGGGGGAGACCCAGTACTTC CASSLVPLGETQYF TRBV5-4 NA NA TRBJ2-5
TGTGCCAGCAGGTCCACAGGGGGTCGGACTGAAGCTTTCTTT CASRSTGGRTEAFF TRBV2 TRBD1 NA TRBJ1-1
TGTGCCAGCAGACGACTCCAGGGTTCGCTTGAAGCTTTCTTT CASRRLQGSLEAFF TRBV6-5 NA NA TRBJ1-1
TGTGCCTGGTCCCGGGACAGGGGTACAGATACGCAGTATTTT CAWSRDRGTDTQYF TRBV30 TRBD1 NA TRBJ2-3
TGCGCCAGCAGCCAAGATGAACGGAGGAGCTCCTACGAGCAGTACTTC CASSQDERRSSYEQYF TRBV4-3 NA once TRBJ2-7
TGTGCCAGCAGCTTGAGAAGCGGGAGTGGTACCGGGGAGCTGTTTTTT CASSLRSGSGTGELFF TRBV7-2 TRBD2 NA TRBJ2-2
TGCAGCGCCAGGCCCCTCCGAGGGCCTAATGAGCAGTTCTTC CSARPLRGPNEQFF TRBV29-1 NA NA TRBJ2-1
TGCGCCAGCAGCCAAGATGGTCCAGATACGCAGTATTTT CASSQDGPDTQYF TRBV4-1 NA NA TRBJ2-3
TGTGCCAGCAGTTCCCTATCAGAGACCCAGTACTTC CASSSLSETQYF TRBV27 NA NA TRBJ2-5
TGTGCCAGCAGCTGGGGGATCGGGACACCGGAAGGCTACACCTTC CASSWGIGTPEGYTF TRBV6-5 NA NA TRBJ1-2
TGTGCCAGCAGCTTAGTGACGGGAGGGCCCTACGAGCAGTACTTC CASSLVTGGPYEQYF TRBV7-9 TRBD2 NA TRBJ2-7